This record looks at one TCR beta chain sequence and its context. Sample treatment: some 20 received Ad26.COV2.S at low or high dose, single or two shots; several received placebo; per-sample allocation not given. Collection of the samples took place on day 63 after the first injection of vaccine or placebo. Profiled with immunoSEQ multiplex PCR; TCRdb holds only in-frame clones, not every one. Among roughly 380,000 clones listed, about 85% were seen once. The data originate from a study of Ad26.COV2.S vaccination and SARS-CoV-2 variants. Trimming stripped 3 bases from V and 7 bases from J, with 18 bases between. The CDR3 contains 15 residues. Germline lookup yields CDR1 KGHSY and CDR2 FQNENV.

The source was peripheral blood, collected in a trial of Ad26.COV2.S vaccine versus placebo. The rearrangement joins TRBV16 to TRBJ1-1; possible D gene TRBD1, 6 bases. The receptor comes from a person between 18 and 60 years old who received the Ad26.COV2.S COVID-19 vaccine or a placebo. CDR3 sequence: CASSQFAGTSGEAFF. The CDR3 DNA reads TGTGCCAGCAGCCAGTTTGCCGGGACATCTGGTGAAGCTTTCTTT.